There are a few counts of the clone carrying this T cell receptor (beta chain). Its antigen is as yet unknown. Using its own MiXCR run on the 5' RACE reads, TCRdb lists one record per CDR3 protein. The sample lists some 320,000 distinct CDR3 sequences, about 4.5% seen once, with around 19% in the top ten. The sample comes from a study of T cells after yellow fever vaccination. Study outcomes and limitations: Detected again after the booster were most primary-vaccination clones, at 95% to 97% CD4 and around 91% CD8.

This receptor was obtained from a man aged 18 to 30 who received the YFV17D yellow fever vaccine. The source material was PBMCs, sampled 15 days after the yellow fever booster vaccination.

The CDR3 region is CSVEGGERQGNEQFF. Here the CDR3 DNA reads TGCAGCGTTGAGGGGGGGGAGAGACAAGGCAATGAGCAGTTCTTC. The chain uses TRBV29-1 and TRBJ2-1; TRBD2 matches at 7 bases. V gave up 3 bases and J gave up 6 bases; unmatched junction bases: 11. This CDR3 contains 15 residues. Germline CDR1 reads SQVTM; CDR2 reads ANQGSEA.